This TCR beta chain was sequenced during a study of T cell responses to AZD1222 COVID-19 vaccine listed by TCRdb under 2021. About the full investigation: TCR sequencing was performed for about 250 trial participants, of whom around 200 were given two doses of AZD1222 and 26 were given two doses of MenACWY control vaccine. Trial participants were enrolled into age subgroups of 18-55, 56-69 and 70-plus years, which contained about 150, 28 and 57 TCR-sequenced participants, respectively. Points the paper makes about the study in general: Participants were mostly white British, with more females than males. The authors suggested clonal diversity may have been underestimated. Reportedly, almost half of the unique spike-specific TCRs recognized epitopes lying outside the regions that are mutated in the B.1.351 and B.1.1.7 variants. Conclusions about previously exposed vaccinees are limited because only 6 or 7 AZD1222 recipients were SARS-CoV-2 seropositive at baseline. A significant rise in spike-specific TCR breadth and depth was observed after two AZD1222 doses relative to day 0 and relative to MenACWY recipients. In the small 56-69-year group, the increase in depth fell short of significance, most likely because of low power. The vaccine-associated CD4 TCRs covered the entire spike protein, and the dominant responses fell in regions 160-218 and 743-854. Because no day 14 peak-response samples were available, the repertoires could be characterized only after the peak T cell response.

Sequences GTSNPN (CDR1) and SVGIG (CDR2) are obtained from the germline V gene (reference sequence). From its cysteine to its phenylalanine, the CDR3 spans 16 amino acids. The sequence is cut down to CDR3 DNA, 48 bases in frame from base 1. V drops 4 bases and J drops 0 bases, leaving 18 bases in between. The CDR3 regions of human TCRbeta chains were analyzed by immunosequencing. In the source study's methods: Repertoire TCRs were matched against a reference library of SARS-CoV-2-specific TCRs generated with the MIRA antigen-specificity platform. Breadth was defined as the fraction of unique TCRs that were SARS-CoV-2-associated, and depth was defined as the fraction of total T cells that were SARS-CoV-2-associated. Using the MIRA data, each spike-specific TCR was assigned both to the spike region to which the TCR was reactive and to a CD4 or CD8 class. Log10-transformed breadth and depth values were compared by one-way ANOVA with Sidak's multiple comparisons tests. The clones in this table, taken by TCRdb from immuneACCESS, are in-frame only. Not every clone is retained; where verified, under half of the shortfall comes from an unresolved V gene, and the cause of the rest is unknown. V, J and clone size reflect that table, while D and trimming were determined from the DNA. Here the sample has some 25,000 clones; more than 85% occur a single time. Almost 8% of the sample rests with the top ten.

The time point label for this specimen denotes: about 28 days (+/-7) after the second vaccine dose. AZD1222 recipients whose second dose came at about 4 weeks and those whose second dose came at about 12 weeks were combined into one group, since spike-specific TCR depth and breadth did not differ between the two schedules. Vaccinee samples were obtained from the UK trials COV001 and COV002, which included a single-blind randomized controlled phase 2/3 trial of AZD1222 (ChAdOx1 nCoV-19) in healthy adults. For TCRbeta chain sequencing, PBMC samples were collected from trial participants at day 0 and at day 28 after the second dose. As concerns this clone: Its binding antigen is unknown. No per-base quality is available; no much larger clone lies one base away.

This material consisted of peripheral blood, taken 28 days after the second AZD1222 dose. The source of this sequence is an adult who received the AZD1222 COVID-19 vaccine. The rearrangement combines TRBV30 with TRBJ1-1, with the D gene too uncertain to name. In nucleotide form, the sequence is TGTGCCTGGACGGCACTTACATGGCCTATGAACACTGAAGCTTTCTTT. The translation is CAWTALTWPMNTEAFF.